These T cell receptor beta chains were read from a single sample in a study of cytomegalovirus exposure and HLA in healthy donors. This table comes from immunoSEQ multiplex PCR, and its TCRdb copy is limited to in-frame clones, with some not included. Among around 70,000 clones listed, over 85% were seen once. Sequenced material: PBMCs. These TCRs come from a man younger than 30 in good health and CMV-seropositive. CDR3s include the opening cysteine and the closing phenylalanine or tryptophan. A D gene is named only where the DNA matches it firmly. Size is omitted from some rows. Given values are once, few, many or a class for expanded clones.

v_gene	len	abundance	d_gene	j_gene	CDR3aa	CDR3nt
TRBV18	13	.	.	TRBJ1-1	CASRGLTNTEAFF	TGTGCCAGCCGCGGACTGACGAACACTGAAGCTTTCTTT
TRBV10-3	15	.	TRBD1	TRBJ2-7	CAISGKGQGAYEQYF	TGTGCCATCAGTGGAAAGGGACAGGGGGCGTACGAGCAGTACTTC
TRBV6-1	13	.	.	TRBJ2-2	CASRVTSPGELFF	TGTGCCAGCAGGGTTACTAGCCCCGGGGAGCTGTTTTTT
TRBV30	11	.	.	TRBJ2-2	CAWGLGGELFF	TGTGCCTGGGGTCTAGGCGGGGAGCTGTTTTTT
TRBV18	13	.	.	TRBJ2-5	CASSPGGGETQYF	TGTGCCAGCTCACCCGGGGGAGGAGAGACCCAGTACTTC
TRBV5-4	16	.	.	TRBJ1-4	CASSLGRGAANEKLFF	TGTGCCAGCAGTCTGGGCCGGGGGGCGGCTAATGAAAAACTGTTTTTT
TRBV9	14	.	TRBD1	TRBJ1-2	CASSTGTGRDGYTF	TGTGCCAGCAGCACGGGGACAGGGAGGGATGGCTACACCTTC
TRBV6-1	18	.	TRBD1	TRBJ1-2	CASSELGGTGGAPGGYTF	TGTGCCAGCAGTGAATTGGGAGGGACAGGGGGCGCCCCCGGCGGCTACACCTTC
TRBV5-1	14	.	.	TRBJ1-1	CASSLAPGPGEAFF	TGCGCCAGCAGCTTGGCCCCAGGGCCTGGAGAAGCTTTCTTT
TRBV7-9	13	.	.	TRBJ1-2	CASSLAGVTAHTF	TGTGCCAGCAGCCTAGCCGGAGTGACGGCACACACCTTC
TRBV2	14	.	.	TRBJ2-7	CASSEGQGVYEQYF	TGTGCCAGCAGTGAAGGGCAGGGTGTATACGAGCAGTACTTC
TRBV4-1	17	once	TRBD1	TRBJ1-5	CASSLLQGGDSNQPQHF	TGCGCCAGCAGCCTCTTACAGGGGGGGGATAGCAATCAGCCCCAGCATTTT
TRBV5-1	12	.	.	TRBJ2-5	CASSLDRETQYF	TGCGCCAGCAGCTTGGACAGGGAGACCCAGTACTTC
TRBV19	18	.	TRBD2	TRBJ2-5	CASSKGASGRAGQETQYF	TGTGCCAGTAGTAAGGGGGCTAGCGGGAGGGCCGGGCAAGAGACCCAGTACTTC
TRBV27	15	.	TRBD1	TRBJ1-5	CASSLEGAWNQPQHF	TGTGCCAGCAGTTTAGAGGGGGCTTGGAATCAGCCCCAGCATTTT
TRBV9	15	.	.	TRBJ1-5	CASSVGWGGNQPQHF	TGTGCCAGCAGCGTAGGTTGGGGGGGCAATCAGCCCCAGCATTTT
TRBV28	13	.	TRBD1	TRBJ2-5	CASNRDSARAQYF	TGTGCCAGCAACCGGGACAGCGCCCGTGCCCAGTACTTC
TRBV28	16	.	TRBD1	TRBJ2-7	CASSLPTGQGRNEQYF	TGTGCCAGCAGTTTACCCACGGGACAGGGTCGGAACGAGCAGTACTTC
TRBV27	14	.	.	TRBJ1-1	CASSLDRTDTEAFF	TGCGCCAGCAGTTTAGATAGGACAGACACTGAAGCTTTCTTT
TRBV19	15	.	TRBD1	TRBJ2-1	CASTTGATLYNEQFF	TGTGCCAGTACTACAGGGGCCACCCTCTACAATGAGCAGTTCTTC
TRBV7-2	15	.	TRBD1	TRBJ1-2	CASSLLQGANYGYTF	TGTGCCAGCAGCCTCCTCCAGGGGGCTAACTATGGCTACACCTTC
TRBV28	15	.	TRBD1	TRBJ2-5	CASSYPTGTEETQYF	TGTGCCAGCAGTTACCCCACCGGGACAGAAGAGACCCAGTACTTC
TRBV5-1	14	.	.	TRBJ2-5	CASSLESGQETQYF	TGCGCCAGCAGCTTGGAAAGCGGCCAAGAGACCCAGTACTTC
TRBV7-9	13	.	TRBD2	TRBJ2-3	CALEWEGPDTQYF	TGTGCCCTGGAGTGGGAGGGGCCAGATACGCAGTATTTT
TRBV25-1	12	once	.	TRBJ2-3	CASSSPGDTQYF	TGTGCCAGCAGTTCCCCGGGAGATACGCAGTATTTT
TRBV30	12	.	.	TRBJ2-1	CAWSHRYNEQFF	TGTGCCTGGAGCCATCGGTACAATGAGCAGTTCTTC
TRBV6-5	16	.	.	TRBJ1-3	CANSYSTHVSGNTIYF	TGTGCCAACAGTTACTCCACACACGTCTCTGGAAACACCATATATTTT
TRBV5-1	13	.	.	TRBJ2-1	CASSPPEDNEQFF	TGCGCCAGCAGCCCCCCTGAGGACAATGAGCAGTTCTTC
TRBV6-6	15	.	.	TRBJ2-7	CASSYGGLEAYEQYF	TGTGCCAGCAGTTACGGCGGGCTAGAGGCTTACGAGCAGTACTTC
TRBV30	14	.	.	TRBJ2-3	CAWTLGLYTDTQYF	TGTGCCTGGACTTTGGGGCTATACACAGATACGCAGTATTTT
TRBV2	14	.	TRBD1	TRBJ2-1	CASRPRTGEDEQFF	TGTGCCAGCAGACCGCGGACAGGGGAGGATGAGCAGTTCTTC
TRBV21-1	20	.	.	TRBJ2-7	CASSKGGSGLSGRPSYEQYF	TGTGCCAGCAGCAAAGGGGGTTCGGGTCTGAGCGGGAGGCCCTCCTACGAGCAGTACTTC
TRBV5-1	14	.	TRBD1	TRBJ2-7	CASSLGTGAYEQYF	TGCGCCAGCAGCCTCGGGACAGGGGCCTACGAGCAGTACTTC
TRBV27	14	.	.	TRBJ2-5	CASSFLPGSETQYF	TGTGCCAGCAGTTTCCTCCCCGGGAGTGAGACCCAGTACTTC
TRBV15	15	.	.	TRBJ1-2	CATSREGGGGRGYTF	TGTGCCACCAGCAGAGAGGGAGGTGGCGGGAGAGGCTACACCTTC
TRBV9	12	.	TRBD2	TRBJ2-2	CASMGGTGELFF	TGTGCCAGTATGGGGGGGACCGGGGAGCTGTTTTTT
TRBV7-9	15	.	.	TRBJ2-7	CASSLAAGRDYEQYF	TGTGCCAGCAGCTTAGCGGCAGGGCGGGACTACGAGCAGTACTTC
TRBV27	14	once	.	TRBJ2-2	CASSFSPVTGELFF	TGTGCCAGCAGTTTCTCCCCCGTCACCGGGGAGCTGTTTTTT
TRBV5-1	14	.	TRBD1	TRBJ1-2	CASSWDRGNGGYTF	TGCGCCAGCAGCTGGGACAGGGGGAACGGTGGCTACACCTTC
TRBV10-3	14	.	TRBD1	TRBJ2-1	CAISSDRLYNEQFF	TGTGCCATCAGCTCGGACAGGTTATACAATGAGCAGTTCTTC
TRBV5-4	16	.	.	TRBJ2-2	CASSLSPPQDTGELFF	TGTGCCAGCAGCTTATCCCCGCCGCAGGACACCGGGGAGCTGTTTTTT
TRBV28	14	.	TRBD1	TRBJ2-7	CASRDRGLGYEQYF	TGTGCCAGCAGGGACAGGGGGCTCGGTTACGAGCAGTACTTC
TRBV19	17	.	TRBD2	TRBJ2-2	CASSIPAGGPVTGELFF	TGTGCCAGTAGTATCCCAGCGGGAGGGCCGGTCACCGGGGAGCTGTTTTTT
TRBV19	14	few	.	TRBJ2-7	CASSYVGSLYEQYF	TGTGCCAGTAGTTACGTTGGCAGTCTCTACGAGCAGTACTTC
TRBV6-6	15	.	.	TRBJ1-4	CASSSPPRVVEKLFF	TGTGCCAGCAGTTCACCCCCCCGCGTAGTTGAAAAACTGTTTTTT
TRBV9	15	.	.	TRBJ1-3	CASSVDQGSGNTIYF	TGTGCCAGCAGCGTAGATCAGGGCTCTGGAAACACCATATATTTT
TRBV7-9	12	.	.	TRBJ2-3	CASSLGSNTQYF	TGTGCCAGCAGCTTAGGTTCAAATACGCAGTATTTT
TRBV7-9	15	.	TRBD2	TRBJ2-1	CASSSRTSAYNEQFF	TGTGCCAGCAGCTCTCGGACTAGCGCTTACAATGAGCAGTTCTTC
TRBV28	11	.	.	TRBJ1-1	CASSLSSQAFF	TGTGCCAGCAGTCTTTCAAGCCAAGCTTTCTTT
TRBV9	13	.	.	TRBJ2-1	CASSQGDYNEQFF	TGTGCCAGCAGCCAAGGGGACTACAATGAGCAGTTCTTC
TRBV2	17	.	TRBD1	TRBJ2-4	CASSERDRGAGWGIQYF	TGTGCCAGCAGTGAGCGGGACAGGGGGGCGGGGTGGGGCATTCAGTACTTC
TRBV11-2	19	.	TRBD2	TRBJ2-6	CASSLGLRAGAGGANVLTF	TGTGCCAGCAGCTTGGGGCTGAGGGCGGGAGCGGGTGGGGCCAACGTCCTGACTTTC
TRBV7-3	14	.	.	TRBJ2-3	CASSPDYERDTQYF	TGTGCCAGCAGCCCGGACTACGAAAGAGATACGCAGTATTTT
TRBV28	13	once	.	TRBJ2-1	CASSLGPYNEQFF	TGTGCCAGCAGTTTAGGGCCCTACAATGAGCAGTTCTTC
TRBV28	16	.	.	TRBJ1-1	CASSRWEVTPGIEAFF	TGTGCCAGCAGTCGCTGGGAGGTTACCCCAGGGATAGAAGCTTTCTTT